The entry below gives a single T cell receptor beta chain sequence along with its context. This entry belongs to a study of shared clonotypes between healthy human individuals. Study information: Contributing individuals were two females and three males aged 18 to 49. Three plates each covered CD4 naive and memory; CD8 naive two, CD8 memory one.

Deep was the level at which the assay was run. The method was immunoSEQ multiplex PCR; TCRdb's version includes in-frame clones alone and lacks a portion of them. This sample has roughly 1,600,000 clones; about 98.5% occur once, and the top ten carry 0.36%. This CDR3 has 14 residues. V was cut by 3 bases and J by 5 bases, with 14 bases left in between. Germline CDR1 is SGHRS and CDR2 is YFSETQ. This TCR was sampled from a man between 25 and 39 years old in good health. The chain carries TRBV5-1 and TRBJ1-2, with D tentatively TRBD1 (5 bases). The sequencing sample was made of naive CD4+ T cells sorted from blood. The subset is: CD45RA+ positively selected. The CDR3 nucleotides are TGCGCCAGCAGCTCCGGGACGGAGAGTTATGGCTACACCTTC. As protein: CASSSGTESYGYTF.